Below are 23 T cell receptor beta chains sequenced from a single sample in a study of blood T cell repertoires in COVID-19. Repertoires were generated with immunoSEQ multiplex PCR, while TCRdb's copy carries only in-frame clones and drops some. The sample lists tens of thousands of clones, about 80% occurring once. Sequencing was performed on peripheral blood. These receptors originate from a man in his 70s with active COVID-19.

The rearrangement joins TRBV9 to TRBJ2-1; 9 bases match TRBD2. The junction had 3 bases not matched to a gene; V was cut back by 4 bases and J by 1 base. CDR1 is SGDLS and CDR2 is YYNGEE in the germline V gene. CDR3 length: 15 amino acids. The CDR3 bases are TGTGCCAGCAGCCGGACTAGCGCTTCCTACAATGAGCAGTTCTTC. Translation gives CASSRTSASYNEQFF.

This rearrangement joins TRBV5-1 to TRBJ2-1, with a possible D match to TRBD2 (6 bases). Trimming pared 4 bases from V and 10 bases from J, leaving 15 bases between. This CDR3 contains 13 residues. Per germline, CDR1 SGHRS and CDR2 YFSETQ. CDR3 residues: CASSRSLREEQFF. Written as DNA, the CDR3 is TGCGCCAGCAGCCGGTCCCTCCGGGAGGAGCAGTTCTTC.

V is TRBV30 and J is TRBJ2-2; possibly TRBD2 for D (5 bases). V lost 3 bases, J lost 6 bases, and 14 bases lay in between. This CDR3 region has 14 residues. Germline V gene sequence: CDR1 GTSNPN, CDR2 SVGIG (reference sequence). The CDR3 reads CAWSSSAGPGELFF. CDR3 DNA: TGTGCCTGGAGCAGTAGCGCTGGACCCGGGGAGCTGTTTTTT.

The chain has TRBV5-8 and TRBJ1-2; D is undetermined. V gave up 1 base and J gave up 4 bases, with 8 bases separating them. This CDR3 comprises 13 residues. From germline, CDR1 is SGHTS and CDR2 YDEGEE. The CDR3 here is CASSLRFGYGYTF. CDR3 bases: TGTGCCAGCAGCTTGAGATTCGGCTATGGCTACACCTTC.

V and J are TRBV19 and TRBJ1-1; 12 bases agree with TRBD1. The V gene end was trimmed by 8 bases and the J gene end by 4 bases; junction bases not matched to a gene: 14. The CDR3 loop spans 17 amino acids. CDR1 and CDR2 from the germline V gene are LNHDA and SQIVND (reference sequence). CDR3 coding DNA: TGTGCCAGTCGATTGGGGACAGGGGGCGTCGGGACCACTGAAGCTTTCTTT. Translated: CASRLGTGGVGTTEAFF.

CDR3 nucleotides: TGTGCCAGCAGTTACCGGACTAGCGGAGCCTACAATGAGCAGTTCTTC. Protein product: CASSYRTSGAYNEQFF. V and J are TRBV6-6 and TRBJ2-1; 10 bases are shared with TRBD2. CDR1 is MNHNY, CDR2 SVGAGI, per germline (reference sequence). The length of the CDR3 is 16 residues. Trimming cost V 2 bases and J 2 bases; bases outside gene matches: 3.

The V gene is TRBV7-6, the J gene TRBJ2-2, with 11 bases matching TRBD1. CDR1 and CDR2 from the germline V gene are SGHVS and FNYEAQ. This CDR3 contains 16 residues. The V and J ends lost 5 bases and 6 bases, in that order; junction bases with no gene match: 8. DNA of the CDR3: TGTGCCAGCAGCGTTGGACAGGGGGCGAGAGCCGGGGAGCTGTTTTTT. It codes for CASSVGQGARAGELFF.

The chain carries TRBV9 and TRBJ1-1, with D unresolved. The V gene's germline CDR1 is SGDLS and CDR2 YYNGEE. The CDR3 has 14 amino acids. Trimming took 2 bases from V and 1 from J, leaving 9 bases between them. As DNA, the CDR3 is TGTGCCAGCAGCGTCGGGGAAAGGAACACTGAAGCTTTCTTT. Its translation is CASSVGERNTEAFF.

V gene TRBV7-3 combines with J gene TRBJ2-3; possibly TRBD2 for D (6 bases). Looked up from germline, CDR1 is SGHTA and CDR2 is FQGTGA. Trimming removed 4 bases from V and 2 bases from J, with 10 bases in between. The CDR3 runs 14 residues. The CDR3 reads CASSYRDSTDTQYF. The CDR3 nucleotides read TGTGCCAGCAGCTACCGGGACTCCACAGATACGCAGTATTTT.

This chain connects TRBV6-5 to TRBJ1-1; 8 nucleotides line up with TRBD1. From germline, CDR1 is MNHEY and CDR2 SVGAGI. V was pared by 5 bases and J by 0 bases, with 2 bases of the junction left unmatched. This CDR3 comprises 14 residues. The CDR3 DNA sequence: TGTGCCAGCAGTCCACAGGGGGTGAACACTGAAGCTTTCTTT. Protein sequence: CASSPQGVNTEAFF.

The rearrangement links TRBV27 to TRBJ1-4; 7 bases align to TRBD1. The length of the CDR3 is 15 residues. CDR1 and CDR2 (germline): MNHEY, SMNVEV (reference sequence). The V gene end was trimmed by 3 bases and the J gene end by 6 bases; junction bases not matched to a gene: 7. The CDR3 sequence: CASSLQTGRYEKLFF. In DNA, the CDR3 is TGTGCCAGCAGTTTGCAGACAGGGAGATATGAAAAACTGTTTTTT.

The chain is built from TRBV4-2 and TRBJ2-1; 14 positions match TRBD2. The V gene end was trimmed by 6 bases and the J gene end by 10 bases; junction bases not matched to a gene: 11. Germline loops: CDR1 LGHNA, CDR2 YNFKEQ. The CDR3 length is 16 residues. CDR3 DNA: TGTGCCAGCAGTCTGGGGGGGACTAGCGGGAGCGGGGAGCAGTTCTTC. This sequence encodes CASSLGGTSGSGEQFF.

The gene calls are TRBV5-5 and TRBJ2-3; no definite D call. CDR3 length: 14 residues. V shed 0 bases and J shed 4 bases, with 9 bases lying between them. CDR1 and CDR2 (germline): SGHKS, YYEKEE (reference sequence). The DNA of the CDR3 is TGTGCCAGCAGCTTGGAGCGCTTCCCAGATACGCAGTATTTT. Its protein is CASSLERFPDTQYF.

In this sample, this clone turned up once. The chain employs TRBV4-1 and TRBJ2-7; D gene ambiguous. The CDR3 spans 16 residues. Trimming removed 0 bases at V and 2 bases at J, with 14 bases between. Germline V lookup: CDR1 MGHRA, CDR2 YSYEKL. The CDR3 nucleotides read TGCGCCAGCAGCCAAGATCAATACTATCCTACCTACGAGCAGTACTTC. This sequence encodes CASSQDQYYPTYEQYF.

The chain is built from TRBV11-2 and TRBJ2-1; TRBD2 aligns across 11 bases. Losses at the gene ends were 5 bases for V and 3 bases for J; bases not matched to a gene: 3. From germline, CDR1 is SGHAT and CDR2 FQNNGV. There are 15 residues in the CDR3. The CDR3 nucleotides are TGTGCCAGCAGCGCGACTAGCGGGAACTACAATGAGCAGTTCTTC. Its translation: CASSATSGNYNEQFF.

This clone appeared a single time. The genes are TRBV7-2 and TRBJ1-5; 7 bases fit TRBD1. The germline gives CDR1 SGHTA, CDR2 FQGNSA. The trim removed 4 bases at V and 7 bases at J, leaving 4 bases unmatched. The CDR3 is 13 amino acids. The CDR3 sequence is CASSSRGNQPQHF. Here the CDR3 DNA reads TGTGCCAGCAGCTCCAGGGGGAACCAGCCCCAGCATTTT.

The genes are TRBV5-1 and TRBJ2-1; 7 bases are a match to TRBD2. The CDR3 covers 14 residues. Per germline, CDR1 SGHRS and CDR2 YFSETQ. J lost 4 bases, V lost 4 bases, and 5 bases had no gene match. In DNA, the CDR3 is TGCGCCAGCAGCCTGGCGGGAGCTTACAATGAGCAGTTCTTC. Translating it yields CASSLAGAYNEQFF. The whole variable domain, filled in from reference TRBV5-1 and TRBJ2-1, reads KAGVTQTPRYLIKTRGQQVTLSCSPISGHRSVSWYQQTPGQGLQFLFEYFSETQRNKGNFPGRFSGRQFSNSRSEMNVSTLELGDSALYLCASSLAGAYNEQFFGPGTRLTVL.

The chain is built from TRBV6-6 and TRBJ2-5, with D possibly TRBD2 on 6 matching bases. Trimming removed 5 bases at V and 1 base at J, with 17 bases between. Germline loops: CDR1 MNHNY, CDR2 SVGAGI (reference sequence). This CDR3 region has 16 residues. The chain's CDR3 is CASSRTLPGGQETQYF. CDR3 nucleotide sequence: TGTGCCAGCAGTCGAACCCTGCCCGGGGGCCAAGAGACCCAGTACTTC.

This chain connects TRBV7-2 to TRBJ2-5; TRBD1 aligns across 7 bases. The germline V gene has CDR1 SGHTA and CDR2 FQGNSA. V trimming: 4 bases; J trimming: 1 base; junction bases outside the gene matches: 3. The CDR3 consists of 14 residues. CDR3 in amino acids: CASSSNRGQETQYF. The CDR3 DNA is TGTGCCAGCAGCTCGAACAGGGGCCAAGAGACCCAGTACTTC.

This clone has only one observation. This rearrangement joins TRBV6-5 to TRBJ2-5; TRBD1 agrees at 11 bases. CDR1 is MNHEY, CDR2 SVGAGI, per germline. The CDR3 is 15 residues long. The J segment lost 2 bases and the V segment lost 7 bases, leaving 6 bases of the junction unmatched. This CDR3 reads CASKEDRGRQETQYF. Written as DNA, the CDR3 is TGTGCCAGCAAGGAGGACAGGGGGCGACAAGAGACCCAGTACTTC.

The rearrangement joins TRBV30 to TRBJ2-3; 8 bases match TRBD1. CDR1 GTSNPN and CDR2 SVGIG come from the germline V gene (reference sequence). CDR3 length: 14 residues. J gave up 1 base and V 5 bases, and 5 bases lay outside the gene matches. In nucleotides, the CDR3 is TGTGCCTGGTCCCGGGACAGGCGCACAGATACGCAGTATTTT. This encodes CAWSRDRRTDTQYF. Combining the CDR3 with reference TRBV30 and TRBJ2-3 gives the whole variable domain SQTIHQWPATLVQPVGSPLSLECTVEGTSNPNLYWYRQAAGRGLQLLFYSVGIGQISSEVPQNLSASRPQDRQFILSSKKLLLSDSGFYLCAWSRDRRTDTQYFGPGTRLTVL.

The rearrangement uses TRBV7-8 and TRBJ2-1, with 10 nucleotides matching TRBD2. Trimming cost V 0 bases and J 3 bases; bases outside gene matches: 8. The V gene's germline CDR1 is SGHVS and CDR2 FQNEAQ. The length of the CDR3 is 18 residues. The CDR3 loop is CASSLAPRGTSDYNEQFF. The CDR3 nucleotides are TGTGCCAGCAGCTTAGCCCCCCGCGGGACTAGCGACTACAATGAGCAGTTCTTC. Drawing the rest from reference TRBV7-8 and TRBJ2-1, the complete variable domain is GAGVSQSPRYKVAKRGQDVALRCDPISGHVSLFWYQQALGQGPEFLTYFQNEAQLDKSGLPSDRFFAERPEGSVSTLKIQRTQQEDSAVYLCASSLAPRGTSDYNEQFFGPGTRLTVL.

The rearrangement links TRBV6-5 to TRBJ2-3; 7 positions agree with TRBD1. V lost 6 bases to trimming and J lost 2 bases; unmatched junction nucleotides: 8. Germline loops: CDR1 MNHEY, CDR2 SVGAGI. There are 15 residues in the CDR3. CDR3 protein: CASRLGQIVTDTQYF. The CDR3, as DNA: TGTGCCAGCAGATTGGGACAGATAGTCACAGATACGCAGTATTTT.